This TCR beta chain was obtained from a study of shared clonotypes between healthy human individuals. At deep level, the assay was performed. Sequencing was performed with immunoSEQ multiplex PCR; in TCRdb, only in-frame clones are kept and a portion is missing. The table includes about 490,000 clones, roughly 78% detected once. The germline V and J ends were trimmed by 1 base and 2 bases, with 6 bases remaining between them. The V gene's germline CDR1 is SGHTA and CDR2 FQGNSA. This CDR3 contains 14 residues. The source of this sequence is a woman between 40 and 55 years old in good health. Some clones in this sample may be carry-over from other donors' samples. The sequencing sample was made of PBMCs. The chain couples TRBV7-2 to TRBJ1-3; D is unresolved. In DNA, the CDR3 is TGTGCCAGCAGCTTAGGCCTCGCTGGAAACACCATATATTTT. Its protein product is CASSLGLAGNTIYF. The full variable domain, in which reference TRBV7-2 and TRBJ1-3 provide the parts outside the CDR3, is GAGVSQSPSNKVTEKGKDVELRCDPISGHTALYWYRQSLGQGLEFLIYFQGNSAPDKSGLPSDRFSAERTGGSVSTLTIQRTQQEDSAVYLCASSLGLAGNTIYFGEGSWLTVV.